The 22 T cell receptor beta chains below come from one sample, sequenced in a study of beta chain features in type 1 diabetes (dated by TCRdb to between 2017 and 2018). The library relied on the immunoSEQ multiplex PCR assay. All of the isolated RNA was reverse transcribed with the High Capacity cDNA Reverse Transcription Kit, so expressed TCRB transcripts were sequenced. TCRdb re-hosts the immuneACCESS table, in-frame sequences only. Its copies lack some clones; in the studies checked, an unresolved V gene accounts for under half of them, and the cause for the rest is not known. The sample includes almost 350,000 clones, with approximately 8.2% observed a single time. Approximately 0.44% of the sample comes from the top ten. The specimen was central memory CD4+ T cells from blood. Receptors were obtained from a woman in her late teens or twenties in good health.

A few counts support this clone. V gene TRBV5-5 combines with J gene TRBJ2-3; maybe TRBD1 (5 bases). The CDR3 is made up of 13 amino acids. Germline V gene lookup returns CDR1 SGHKS and CDR2 YYEKEE (reference sequence). Trimming took off 4 bases at V and 3 bases at J, with 9 bases between the two ends. Written as DNA, the CDR3 is TGTGCCAGCAGCCAACCAGGGACAGATACGCAGTATTTT. It encodes CASSQPGTDTQYF.

This chain uses TRBV6-6 with TRBJ2-7; 7 bases are a match to TRBD1. CDR3 size: 13 residues. V shed 4 bases, J shed 6 bases, and the junction held 6 bases outside the gene matches. Germline CDR1 reads MNHNY; CDR2 reads SVGAGI (reference sequence). CDR3 residues: CASSSQPGGEQYF. Here the CDR3 DNA reads TGTGCCAGCAGTTCACAGCCAGGGGGCGAGCAGTACTTC.

In its sample, this clone was seen a few times. This rearrangement joins TRBV18 to TRBJ2-5; 7 positions agree with TRBD1. Losses at the gene ends were 3 bases for V and 1 base for J; bases not matched to a gene: 2. The CDR3 is 14 amino acids. Germline loops: CDR1 KGHSH, CDR2 LQKENI. The CDR3 bases are TGTGCCAGCTCACCGACAGGGCCCCAAGAGACCCAGTACTTC. Translating gives CASSPTGPQETQYF.

The chain has TRBV10-2 and TRBJ1-2, with a possible D match to TRBD1 (5 bases). V shed 2 bases and J shed 4 bases, with 17 bases lying between them. The CDR3 has 16 amino acids. The germline CDR1 and CDR2 sequences are WSHSY and SAAADI. The CDR3 DNA follows: TGCGCCAGCAGTGAGGGACTGCTTCGGGGCCTCTATGGCTACACCTTC. This gives the protein CASSEGLLRGLYGYTF.

The chain recombines TRBV6-6 with TRBJ2-3; D is possibly TRBD2 (5 bases). CDR3 length: 13 amino acids. Germline V gives CDR1 MNHNY, CDR2 SVGAGI (reference sequence). Trimming shortened V by 2 bases and J by 2 bases, and 5 bases separated the two germline ends. CDR3 amino acids: CASSYDYTDTQYF. The CDR3, as DNA: TGTGCCAGCAGTTACGACTACACAGATACGCAGTATTTT.

In its sample, this clone was seen many times. A junction boundary mismatches the germline segment, possibly from a read error. CDR3 sequence reads: CASSLSLDSPISF. CDR3 nucleotide sequence: TGTGCCAGCAGTCTCTCCCTCGACAGTCCCATATCTTTT. The gene calls are TRBV28 and TRBJ1-4, with D possibly TRBD1 on 5 matching bases. The germline V gene has CDR1 MDHEN and CDR2 SYDVKM. There are 13 residues in the CDR3.

This chain uses TRBV19 with TRBJ2-7, with TRBD2 matching over 13 bases. This CDR3 has 15 amino acids. V lost 2 bases and J lost 3; bases outside the gene matches: 1. Germline loops: CDR1 LNHDA, CDR2 SQIVND (reference sequence). The CDR3 DNA follows: TGTGCCAGTAGTATACGGACTAGCGGGAGCTACGAGCAGTACTTC. Translating it yields CASSIRTSGSYEQYF. Supplemented by reference TRBV19 and TRBJ2-7, the full variable domain reads DGGITQSPKYLFRKEGQNVTLSCEQNLNHDAMYWYRQDPGQGLRLIYYSQIVNDFQKGDIAEGYSVSREKKESFPLTVTSAQKNPTAFYLCASSIRTSGSYEQYFGPGTRLTVT.

This rearrangement joins TRBV4-1 to TRBJ2-1; 9 bases fit TRBD1. CDR3 length: 15 amino acids. The trim removed 3 bases at V and 5 bases at J, leaving 5 bases unmatched. Germline V gives CDR1 MGHRA, CDR2 YSYEKL. Here the CDR3 DNA reads TGCGCCAGCAGCCAGGGACAGGGAGGTGACAATGAGCAGTTCTTC. It specifies CASSQGQGGDNEQFF.

This rearrangement joins TRBV23-1 to TRBJ2-2; D not certain. TRBV23-1 is an open reading frame, and its role is uncertain. The CDR3 runs to 15 residues. V lost 6 bases and J 1 base, leaving 12 bases between the germline ends. This CDR3 reads CASSRYALNTGELFF. Written as DNA, the CDR3 is TGCGCCAGCAGCAGGTACGCTTTGAACACCGGGGAGCTGTTTTTT.

This clone appeared a few times. The V call is TRBV11-2, the J call TRBJ2-4; 9 bases agree with TRBD2. This CDR3 is 17 amino acids long. V lost 4 bases, J lost 0 bases, and 7 bases stayed unmatched. Germline CDR1 is SGHAT and CDR2 is FQNNGV. The CDR3 is CASSSTISGGAKNIQYF. The DNA of the CDR3 is TGTGCCAGCAGCTCTACAATTAGCGGGGGAGCCAAAAACATTCAGTACTTC.

The chain combines TRBV4-3 with TRBJ1-2, with a weak D call TRBD1 (5 bases). Trimming pared 4 bases from V and 3 bases from J, leaving 15 bases between. CDR1 and CDR2 (germline): LGHNA, YSLEER. This CDR3 region has 15 residues. CDR3 loop: CASSPSGAADYGYTF. The DNA for the CDR3 is TGCGCCAGCAGCCCGTCTGGGGCTGCTGACTATGGCTACACCTTC.

This clone was seen many times. The chain links TRBV28 to TRBJ2-1; the D gene is possibly TRBD2 (6 bases). CDR1 MDHEN and CDR2 SYDVKM come from the germline V gene. The V gene lost 7 bases and the J gene lost 7 bases, with 17 bases spanning the gap. CDR3 length equals 14 residues. CDR3 protein: CASTVDGSSNEQFF. The CDR3 DNA is TGTGCCAGCACAGTAGACGGGAGCTCAAATGAGCAGTTCTTC.

This clone was seen a few times. The chain couples TRBV4-2 to TRBJ1-1, with a weak D call TRBD1 (5 bases). CDR3 length: 14 amino acids. Trimming cost V 0 bases and J 7 bases, with 12 bases left between them. The germline gives CDR1 LGHNA, CDR2 YNFKEQ. The CDR3 spells CASSQERGRVEAFF. The CDR3 nucleotides are TGTGCCAGCAGCCAAGAGCGGGGCAGGGTTGAAGCTTTCTTT.

This clone was counted at least ten times. The CDR3 bases are TGTGCCAGCAGCGTCAGGGCCTACAATGAGCAGTTCTTC. Protein: CASSVRAYNEQFF. The chain has TRBV7-8 and TRBJ2-1; D is possibly TRBD1 (5 bases). The CDR3 loop spans 13 amino acids. The V end was cut by 5 bases, the J end by 2 bases, with 7 bases between. CDR1 and CDR2 from the germline V gene are SGHVS and FQNEAQ.

The chain links TRBV28 to TRBJ2-5; D unresolved. CDR3 size: 14 residues. Looked up from germline, CDR1 is MDHEN and CDR2 is SYDVKM. V was shortened by 4 bases and J by 5 bases, with 14 bases between the two germline ends. CDR3 loop: CASSSGLQGETQYF. The CDR3 region has the DNA TGTGCCAGCAGTTCGGGCTTACAAGGGGAGACCCAGTACTTC.

The chain is built from TRBV7-3 and TRBJ2-3, with D maybe TRBD2 (6 bases). CDR1 is SGHTA, CDR2 FQGTGA, per germline. This CDR3 has 14 amino acids. With 5 bases removed from V and 0 bases from J, the gap between germline ends came to 9 bases. The CDR3 here is CASSRDSSTDTQYF. The CDR3, as DNA: TGTGCCAGCAGCAGGGACTCCAGCACAGATACGCAGTATTTT.

This clone has just a few counts. The V gene is TRBV7-3, the J gene TRBJ2-2, with D hard to call. CDR1 is SGHTA, CDR2 FQGTGA, per germline. Trimming pared 1 base from V and 0 bases from J, leaving 12 bases between. The CDR3 has 17 residues. This chain's CDR3 is CASSLNIDKANTGELFF. The CDR3 region has the DNA TGTGCCAGCAGCTTAAACATTGACAAGGCGAACACCGGGGAGCTGTTTTTT.

This clone has just a few counts. The chain links TRBV19 to TRBJ2-2, with TRBD2 matching 11 bases. The V gene end was trimmed by 3 bases and the J gene end by 5 bases; junction bases not matched to a gene: 23. This CDR3 contains 22 residues. Per germline, CDR1 LNHDA and CDR2 SQIVND (reference sequence). The CDR3 DNA is TGTGCCAGTAGTATGTATGTGCTGTCCGCGGTACTAGCGGGAGTCGGAACCGGGGAGCTGTTTTTT. This sequence encodes CASSMYVLSAVLAGVGTGELFF.

This clone came up many times. The V gene is TRBV4-3, the J gene TRBJ1-4; possible D gene TRBD1, 6 bases. There are 15 residues in the CDR3. V lost 3 bases, J lost 6 bases, and 14 bases lay in between. Germline CDR1 is LGHNA and CDR2 is YSLEER. This chain's CDR3 is CASSQMTGGYEKLFF. CDR3 in DNA: TGCGCCAGCAGCCAGATGACAGGCGGGTATGAAAAACTGTTTTTT.

In this sample, this clone turned up a few times. The rearrangement links TRBV5-6 to TRBJ1-2; 7 nucleotides line up with TRBD1. Germline V gene lookup returns CDR1 SGHDT and CDR2 YYEEEE. V lost 2 bases, J lost 7 bases, and 14 bases stayed unmatched. The CDR3 extends over 16 amino acids. The CDR3 sequence is CASSFTGTDQYSGYTF. The DNA of the CDR3 is TGTGCCAGCAGCTTTACCGGGACAGACCAGTACAGTGGCTACACCTTC.

This clone has only a few counts. The gene calls are TRBV18 and TRBJ1-5, with a tentative D call TRBD1 (6 bases). Germline V gene data show CDR1 as KGHSH and CDR2 as LQKENI. The CDR3 spans 12 residues. Trimming took 4 bases from V and 15 from J, leaving 16 bases between them. CDR3 sequence reads: CASSRDTILWHF. DNA for the CDR3: TGTGCCAGCTCACGGGACACTATTTTATGGCATTTT. Full variable domain (outside the CDR3, taken from reference TRBV18 and TRBJ1-5): NAGVMQNPRHLVRRRGQEARLRCSPMKGHSHVYWYRQLPEEGLKFMVYLQKENIIDESGMPKERFSAEFPKEGPSILRIQQVVRGDSAAYFCASSRDTILWHFGDGTRLSIL.

This clone turned up a few times. This chain uses TRBV18 with TRBJ1-2; unclear D gene. Germline-derived CDR1 and CDR2 are KGHSH and LQKENI. There are 22 residues in the CDR3. V was pared by 0 bases and J by 5 bases, with 34 bases between. The CDR3 coding sequence is TGTGCCAGCTCACCACCGGGCCCCCCCTACTTATATGGCTACTCCTTCCTATATGGCTACACCTTC. It is translated as CASSPPGPPYLYGYSFLYGYTF.